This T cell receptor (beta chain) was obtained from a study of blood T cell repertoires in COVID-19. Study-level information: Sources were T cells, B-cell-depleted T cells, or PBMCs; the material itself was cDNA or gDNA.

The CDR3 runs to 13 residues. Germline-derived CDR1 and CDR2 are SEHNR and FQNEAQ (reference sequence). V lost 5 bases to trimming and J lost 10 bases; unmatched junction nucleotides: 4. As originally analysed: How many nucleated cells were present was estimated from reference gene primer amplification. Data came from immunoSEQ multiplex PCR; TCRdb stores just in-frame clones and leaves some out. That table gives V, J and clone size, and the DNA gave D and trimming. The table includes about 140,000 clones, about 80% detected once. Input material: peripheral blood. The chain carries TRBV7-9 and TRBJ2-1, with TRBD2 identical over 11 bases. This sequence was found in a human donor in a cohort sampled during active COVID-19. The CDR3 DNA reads TGTGCCAGCAGCCTTCTAGCGGGGGGCGAGCAGTTCTTC. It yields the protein CASSLLAGGEQFF. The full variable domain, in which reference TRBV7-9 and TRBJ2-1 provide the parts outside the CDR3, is DTGVSQNPRHKITKRGQNVTFRCDPISEHNRLYWYRQTLGQGPEFLTYFQNEAQLEKSRLLSDRFSAERPKGSFSTLEIQRTEQGDSAMYLCASSLLAGGEQFFGPGTRLTVL.